Listed below are T cell receptor beta chains from one sample, sequenced in a study of cytomegalovirus exposure and HLA in healthy donors. Clones were sequenced by immunoSEQ multiplex PCR, and TCRdb holds only the in-frame ones, with some missing. The sample yields 70,000 to 100,000 clones, of which the top ten take up 3.8%. Sequenced input: PBMCs. These receptors originate from a man between 18 and 35 years old in good health and CMV-seropositive. Both conserved end residues are part of each CDR3. The order of the fields is J gene, V gene, D gene, CDR3 DNA, CDR3 protein. D genes are given only for firm matches.

J: TRBJ2-7
V: TRBV7-2
D: TRBD1
DNA: TGTGCCAGCAGTCGTCGTAGTCGGACAGGGAGTTTTTCCTACGAGCAGTACTTC
CDR3: CASSRRSRTGSFSYEQYF

J: TRBJ2-2
V: TRBV5-5
D: NA
DNA: TGTGCCAGCAGCTTTACTCCCGGGGAGCTGTTTTTT
CDR3: CASSFTPGELFF

J: TRBJ1-1
V: TRBV6-1
D: NA
DNA: TGTGCCAGCAGACCGACCTGGGGGGGGCGGACTGAAGCTTTCTTT
CDR3: CASRPTWGGRTEAFF

J: TRBJ2-5
V: TRBV28
D: NA
DNA: TGTGCCAGCAGCCGCGGGACAGTCCTGTACTTC
CDR3: CASSRGTVLYF

J: TRBJ1-2
V: TRBV11-2
D: TRBD1
DNA: TGTGCCAGCAACATCGGACAGGGGGATGGCTACACCTTC
CDR3: CASNIGQGDGYTF

J: TRBJ2-6
V: TRBV5-1
D: NA
DNA: TGCGCCAGCAGCTTGGGGACACTGTCTGGGGCCAACGTCCTGACTTTC
CDR3: CASSLGTLSGANVLTF

J: TRBJ2-5
V: TRBV30
D: TRBD1
DNA: TGTGCCTGGAGTCTTCGCTCAGGGGGAGAGACCCAGTACTTC
CDR3: CAWSLRSGGETQYF

J: TRBJ2-1
V: TRBV5-6
D: NA
DNA: TGTGCCAGCAGCTTCACTGCTATAGTTGACAATGAGCAGTTCTTC
CDR3: CASSFTAIVDNEQFF

J: TRBJ2-3
V: TRBV7-9
D: NA
DNA: TGTGCCAGCAGGCGGACTTCACGCACAGATACGCAGTATTTT
CDR3: CASRRTSRTDTQYF

J: TRBJ2-1
V: TRBV2
D: NA
DNA: TGTGCCATCATACTGGGGAGCTCCTACAATGAGCAGTTCTTC
CDR3: CAIILGSSYNEQFF

J: TRBJ1-4
V: TRBV7-8
D: NA
DNA: TGTGCCAGCAGCTCCACACAAAAGGGGGATGAAAAACTGTTTTTT
CDR3: CASSSTQKGDEKLFF

J: TRBJ2-7
V: TRBV27
D: TRBD2
DNA: TGTGCCAGCAGTCGACCGGGGCGGGGGAGCTCCTACGAGCAGTACTTC
CDR3: CASSRPGRGSSYEQYF

J: TRBJ1-2
V: TRBV9
D: NA
DNA: TGTGCCAGCAGCGTAGTTGAAGGGAGGGACCCTTCAAGAGACGGCTACACCTTC
CDR3: CASSVVEGRDPSRDGYTF

J: TRBJ2-3
V: TRBV7-2
D: NA
DNA: TGTGCCAGCAGACCCCCGGGAGATACGCAGTATTTT
CDR3: CASRPPGDTQYF

J: TRBJ2-7
V: TRBV5-1
D: NA
DNA: TGCGCCAGCAGCTTGGGGGGAGTAGCAAAGGAGCAGTACTTC
CDR3: CASSLGGVAKEQYF

J: TRBJ2-7
V: TRBV7-9
D: NA
DNA: TGTGCCAGCAGCCCCCCTTCTTCCAGGGGCGAGCAGTACTTC
CDR3: CASSPPSSRGEQYF

J: TRBJ2-7
V: TRBV5-6
D: NA
DNA: TGTGCCAGCAGACAGGGAATCCCTCTCGAGCAGTACTTC
CDR3: CASRQGIPLEQYF

J: TRBJ1-1
V: TRBV7-9
D: NA
DNA: TGTGCCAGCAGCTTAGGGGGCTTGAACACTGAAGCTTTCTTT
CDR3: CASSLGGLNTEAFF

J: TRBJ2-7
V: TRBV28
D: TRBD1
DNA: TGTGCCAGCAGTTGGAACCGGGACAGGGGGTACGAGCAGTACTTC
CDR3: CASSWNRDRGYEQYF

J: TRBJ2-7
V: TRBV5-1
D: TRBD2
DNA: TGCGCCAGCAGCCCCAGGACTAGCGGCAACTACGAGCAGTACTTC
CDR3: CASSPRTSGNYEQYF

J: TRBJ2-6
V: TRBV28
D: NA
DNA: TGTGCCAGCAGTTCCCGGGTGGCTGGGGCCAACGTCCTGACTTTC
CDR3: CASSSRVAGANVLTF

J: TRBJ1-1
V: TRBV7-6
D: NA
DNA: TGTGCCAGCAGCTTTCAGTTGAACACTGAAGCTTTCTTT
CDR3: CASSFQLNTEAFF

J: TRBJ2-6
V: TRBV11-2
D: TRBD1
DNA: TGTGCCAGCAGCTCACAGGGGTCTGGGGCCAACGTCCTGACTTTC
CDR3: CASSSQGSGANVLTF

J: TRBJ2-6
V: TRBV7-2
D: NA
DNA: TGTGCCAGCAGCTATAGGGCAGGGGATTTGCTCTCTGGGGCCAACGTCCTGACTTTC
CDR3: CASSYRAGDLLSGANVLTF

J: TRBJ2-7
V: TRBV5-1
D: TRBD2
DNA: TGCGCCAGCAGCTTGGAACTAGCGGGAGGAGAGCAGTACTTC
CDR3: CASSLELAGGEQYF

J: TRBJ1-5
V: TRBV6-5
D: TRBD1
DNA: TGTGCCAGCAGATTCGGGACAGATAGCAATCAGCCCCAGCATTTT
CDR3: CASRFGTDSNQPQHF

J: TRBJ2-7
V: TRBV4-1
D: NA
DNA: TGCGCCAGCAGCCAAGATTCGGGGTACGAGCAGTACTTC
CDR3: CASSQDSGYEQYF

J: TRBJ2-5
V: TRBV18
D: TRBD1
DNA: TGTGCCAGCTCACCATCGGGACAGATCCAAGAGACCCAGTACTTC
CDR3: CASSPSGQIQETQYF

J: TRBJ2-6
V: TRBV9
D: NA
DNA: TGTGCCAGCAGCGTAGATTCGGGGGCTGGGGCCAACGTCCTGACTTTC
CDR3: CASSVDSGAGANVLTF

J: TRBJ1-5
V: TRBV28
D: NA
DNA: TGTGCCAGCAGGTCTGACCTCGGGTCCCTCGGTTGGAGTCAGCCCCAGCATTTT
CDR3: CASRSDLGSLGWSQPQHF

J: TRBJ2-5
V: TRBV11-3
D: NA
DNA: TGTGCCAGCAGCTTAGATGGCATGGAGACCCAGTACTTC
CDR3: CASSLDGMETQYF

J: TRBJ1-1
V: TRBV7-6
D: NA
DNA: TGTGCCAGCAGCTTAGATCAGGGGATGAACACTGAAGCTTTCTTT
CDR3: CASSLDQGMNTEAFF

J: TRBJ2-5
V: TRBV13
D: TRBD1
DNA: TGTGCCAGCAGACAACAGGGGGGTCGGACCCAGTACTTC
CDR3: CASRQQGGRTQYF

J: TRBJ2-4
V: TRBV6-5
D: NA
DNA: TGTGCCAGCAGTTCCTCGACAGATAGGAGCATTCAGTACTTC
CDR3: CASSSSTDRSIQYF

J: TRBJ2-1
V: TRBV4-2
D: NA
DNA: TGTGCCAGCAGCCCTCCAACCTTTCCGCGGTCCAATGAGCAGTTCTTC
CDR3: CASSPPTFPRSNEQFF

J: TRBJ1-2
V: TRBV9
D: NA
DNA: TGCGCCAGCAGTAACAGCTATGGCTACACCTTC
CDR3: CASSNSYGYTF

J: TRBJ2-7
V: TRBV6-5
D: NA
DNA: TGTGCCAGCAGACTCACAGCGGCCTACGAGCAGTACTTC
CDR3: CASRLTAAYEQYF

J: TRBJ1-2
V: TRBV28
D: NA
DNA: TGTGCCAGCAGTTTAGTGGCTGGGCAGGGGCATGGCTACACCTTC
CDR3: CASSLVAGQGHGYTF

J: TRBJ1-1
V: TRBV6-5
D: NA
DNA: TGTGCCAGCAGTAACCAGGGGGAAGCTTTCTTT
CDR3: CASSNQGEAFF

J: TRBJ2-3
V: TRBV5-1
D: NA
DNA: TGCGCCAGCAGCTTCCTACTTAGCACAGATACGCAGTATTTT
CDR3: CASSFLLSTDTQYF

J: TRBJ2-7
V: TRBV19
D: TRBD1
DNA: TGTGCCAGTAGTATCACTTTAGGGGGCGCATACGAGCAGTACTTC
CDR3: CASSITLGGAYEQYF

J: TRBJ2-7
V: TRBV5-4
D: TRBD2
DNA: TGTGCCAGCAGCTTTTTCGGGGGTGGACTAGCGGGAGGGTCCTACGAGCAGTACTTC
CDR3: CASSFFGGGLAGGSYEQYF

J: TRBJ2-2
V: TRBV11-2
D: NA
DNA: TGTGCCAGCAGCTTAGAACCCCGGCCAGGGACGAACACCGGGGAGCTGTTTTTT
CDR3: CASSLEPRPGTNTGELFF

J: TRBJ1-3
V: TRBV4-2
D: NA
DNA: TGTGCCAGCAGCCATCACAACGGACACTCTGGAAACACCATATATTTT
CDR3: CASSHHNGHSGNTIYF

J: TRBJ1-2
V: TRBV5-6
D: NA
DNA: TGTGCCAGCAGTCAGACAGATTATGGCTACACCTTC
CDR3: CASSQTDYGYTF

J: TRBJ1-2
V: TRBV4-2
D: NA
DNA: TGTGCCAGCAGCCATATGGACACCACTAACTATGGCTACACCTTC
CDR3: CASSHMDTTNYGYTF

J: TRBJ2-5
V: TRBV29-1
D: TRBD1
DNA: TGCAGCGTAGATCTGGGGGACAGCCAAGAGACCCAGTACTTC
CDR3: CSVDLGDSQETQYF

J: TRBJ1-4
V: TRBV5-1
D: TRBD1
DNA: TGCGCCAGCAGCTTGTGGTGGACAGGGGCAGTTCGTGAGGAAAAACTGTTTTTT
CDR3: CASSLWWTGAVREEKLFF

J: TRBJ1-2
V: TRBV4-1
D: NA
DNA: TGCGCCAGCAGCCCCGACACGTATGGCTACACCTTC
CDR3: CASSPDTYGYTF

J: TRBJ2-7
V: TRBV2
D: NA
DNA: TGTGCCAGCAACCAGCGGCAATCCTACGAGCAGTACTTC
CDR3: CASNQRQSYEQYF

J: TRBJ2-1
V: TRBV29-1
D: TRBD2
DNA: TGCAGCGTTGAAAATCCAGGGCGCCTAGCGGGGGGTAATGAGCAGTTCTTC
CDR3: CSVENPGRLAGGNEQFF

J: TRBJ2-7
V: TRBV29-1
D: NA
DNA: TGCAGCGTTGGTCGTAGTAACTACGAGCAGTACTTC
CDR3: CSVGRSNYEQYF

J: TRBJ2-7
V: TRBV13
D: TRBD1
DNA: TGTGCCAGCAGCTTAAAGGGGGCACTAGACTACGAGCAGTACTTC
CDR3: CASSLKGALDYEQYF

J: TRBJ1-4
V: TRBV6-1
D: TRBD1
DNA: TGTGCCAGCAGTGAGGGACAGGGGAATGAAAAACTGTTTTTT
CDR3: CASSEGQGNEKLFF

J: TRBJ1-2
V: TRBV30
D: NA
DNA: TGTGCCTGGAGGGTTTCCCCGGGGGGCTACACCTTC
CDR3: CAWRVSPGGYTF

J: TRBJ1-5
V: TRBV19
D: NA
DNA: TGTGCCAGTAGTACCTATCAGGACAGCGGCAATCAGCCCCAGCATTTT
CDR3: CASSTYQDSGNQPQHF

J: TRBJ2-3
V: TRBV7-3
D: NA
DNA: TGTGCCAGCAGCTTATCGGGGGATACGCAGTATTTT
CDR3: CASSLSGDTQYF

J: TRBJ2-2
V: TRBV7-3
D: TRBD1
DNA: TGTGCCAGCAGCTTACTCGGGGTCCAGGGGGCGGCCGGGGAGCTGTTTTTT
CDR3: CASSLLGVQGAAGELFF

J: TRBJ1-1
V: TRBV7-9
D: TRBD1
DNA: TGTGCCAGCAGCTTAAAAGGACAGGGGGCATTAGAAGCTTTCTTT
CDR3: CASSLKGQGALEAFF

J: TRBJ2-5
V: TRBV25-1
D: NA
DNA: TGTGCCAGCAGTGATCTTCAGGACAGATACGATGCGGAGACCCAGTACTTC
CDR3: CASSDLQDRYDAETQYF